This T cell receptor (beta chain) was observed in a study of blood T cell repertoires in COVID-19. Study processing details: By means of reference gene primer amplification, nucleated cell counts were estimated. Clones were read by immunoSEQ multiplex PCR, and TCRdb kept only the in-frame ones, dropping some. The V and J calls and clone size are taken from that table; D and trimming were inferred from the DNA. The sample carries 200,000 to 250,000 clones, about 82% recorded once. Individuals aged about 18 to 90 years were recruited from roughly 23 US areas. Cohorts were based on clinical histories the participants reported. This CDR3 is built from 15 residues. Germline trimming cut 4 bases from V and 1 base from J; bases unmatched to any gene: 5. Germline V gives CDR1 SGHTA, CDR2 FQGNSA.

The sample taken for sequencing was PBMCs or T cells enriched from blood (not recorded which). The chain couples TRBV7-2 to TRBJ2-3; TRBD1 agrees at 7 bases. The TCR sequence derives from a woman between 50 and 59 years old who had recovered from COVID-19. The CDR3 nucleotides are TGTGCCAGCAGCTCTGACAGGGTGGGCACAGATACGCAGTATTTT. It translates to CASSSDRVGTDTQYF.